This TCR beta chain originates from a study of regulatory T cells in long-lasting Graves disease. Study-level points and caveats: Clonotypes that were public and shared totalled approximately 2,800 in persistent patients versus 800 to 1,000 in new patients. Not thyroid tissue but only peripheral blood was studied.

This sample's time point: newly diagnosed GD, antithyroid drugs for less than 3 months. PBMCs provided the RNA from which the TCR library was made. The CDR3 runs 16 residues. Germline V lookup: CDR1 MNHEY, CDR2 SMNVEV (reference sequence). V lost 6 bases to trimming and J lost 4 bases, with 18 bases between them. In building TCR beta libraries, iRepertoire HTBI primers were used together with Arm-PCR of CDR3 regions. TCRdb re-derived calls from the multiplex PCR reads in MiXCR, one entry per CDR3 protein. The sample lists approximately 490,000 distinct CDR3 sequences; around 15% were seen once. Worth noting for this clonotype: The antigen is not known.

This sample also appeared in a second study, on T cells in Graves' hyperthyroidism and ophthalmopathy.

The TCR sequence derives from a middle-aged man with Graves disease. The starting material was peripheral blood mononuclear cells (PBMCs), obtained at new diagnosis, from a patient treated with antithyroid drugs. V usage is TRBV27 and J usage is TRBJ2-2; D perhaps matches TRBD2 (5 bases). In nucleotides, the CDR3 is TGTGCCAGCAGCCCTCCGAGAGGGATGGTCACCGGGGAGCTGTTTTTT. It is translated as CASSPPRGMVTGELFF.